Presented here are 22 T cell receptor beta chains from one specimen sequenced in a study of blood T cell repertoires in COVID-19. Assay: immunoSEQ multiplex PCR; the TCRdb copy retains only in-frame clones and omits some. The sample includes about 87,000 clones, around 90% of them seen just once. Source material: peripheral blood. These receptors all come from a man in his forties with acute or convalescent COVID-19.

V and J are TRBV7-8 and TRBJ2-6; D uncertain. Per the germline V gene, CDR1 is SGHVS and CDR2 is FQNEAQ. The CDR3 has 18 residues. Trimming took off 1 base at V and 0 bases at J, with 13 bases between the two ends. CDR3 residues: CASSLVLEAFSGANVLTF. The CDR3 region has the DNA TGTGCCAGCAGCTTAGTCTTAGAGGCGTTCTCTGGGGCCAACGTCCTGACTTTC. Combining the CDR3 with reference TRBV7-8 and TRBJ2-6 gives the whole variable domain GAGVSQSPRYKVAKRGQDVALRCDPISGHVSLFWYQQALGQGPEFLTYFQNEAQLDKSGLPSDRFFAERPEGSVSTLKIQRTQQEDSAVYLCASSLVLEAFSGANVLTFGAGSRLTVL.

The V gene is TRBV7-9, the J gene TRBJ2-7, with D hard to call. Looked up from germline, CDR1 is SEHNR and CDR2 is FQNEAQ (reference sequence). The CDR3 is made up of 12 amino acids. The V end lost 3 bases, the J end lost 4 bases, and 7 bases lay between the germline ends. DNA of the CDR3: TGTGCCAGCAGCTTCGAGAGTTACGAGCAGTACTTC. Its protein is CASSFESYEQYF.

The CDR3 DNA reads TGCAGCGTTGATAGGCCCTCCGGAGGGGAAAACACCATATATTTT. Translated, it gives CSVDRPSGGENTIYF. This chain joins TRBV29-1 and TRBJ1-3; a weak D match, TRBD1 (5 bases). The germline V and J ends were trimmed by 3 bases and 6 bases, with 18 bases remaining between them. CDR3 length: 15 amino acids. CDR1 and CDR2 from the germline V gene are SQVTM and ANQGSEA.

This clone was detected once. The V call is TRBV20-1, the J call TRBJ1-6; TRBD1 matches 9 bases. There are 15 residues in the CDR3. The trim removed 3 bases at V and 7 bases at J, leaving 7 bases unmatched. In germline, CDR1 is DFQATT, CDR2 SNEGSKA (reference sequence). The CDR3 DNA reads as TGCAGTGCTAGTCTTGACAGGGGGGAAAATTCACCCCTCCACTTT. Encoded protein: CSASLDRGENSPLHF.

The chain uses TRBV7-2 and TRBJ2-1; TRBD2 agrees at 9 bases. The CDR3 has 14 residues. J gave up 7 bases and V 1 base, and 2 bases lay outside the gene matches. The germline V gene has CDR1 SGHTA and CDR2 FQGNSA. The CDR3 DNA is TGTGCCAGCAGCTTAGGGCTAGCGGGAAATGAGCAGTTCTTC. This sequence encodes CASSLGLAGNEQFF. Looking up the rest from reference TRBV7-2 and TRBJ2-1 gives the full variable domain: GAGVSQSPSNKVTEKGKDVELRCDPISGHTALYWYRQSLGQGLEFLIYFQGNSAPDKSGLPSDRFSAERTGGSVSTLTIQRTQQEDSAVYLCASSLGLAGNEQFFGPGTRLTVL.

The chain is built from TRBV10-3 and TRBJ1-5; D is ambiguous. Trimming took off 2 bases at V and 1 base at J, with 9 bases between the two ends. The CDR3 sequence is 15 residues long. Germline CDR1 is ENHRY and CDR2 is SYGVKD. The CDR3 region has the DNA TGTGCCATCAGTGAGACCCACTACAGCAATCAGCCCCAGCATTTT. Translation gives CAISETHYSNQPQHF.

V usage is TRBV5-6 and J usage is TRBJ1-5; 7 nucleotides match TRBD1. The length of the CDR3 is 14 residues. Trimming removed 5 bases from V and 7 bases from J; junction bases left unmatched: 9. Per germline, CDR1 SGHDT and CDR2 YYEEEE. CDR3 sequence reads: CASSSGQAGQPQHF. The CDR3 DNA follows: TGTGCCAGCAGTTCCGGACAGGCCGGACAGCCCCAGCATTTT.

The rearrangement links TRBV5-1 to TRBJ1-1; D might be TRBD1 (5 bases). This CDR3 is built from 14 residues. Trimming took off 4 bases at V and 5 bases at J, with 15 bases between the two ends. The germline CDR1 and CDR2 sequences are SGHRS and YFSETQ. DNA for the CDR3: TGCGCCAGCAGCCGGAATTGGGGGGAGACTGAAGCTTTCTTT. This encodes CASSRNWGETEAFF.

This chain connects TRBV6-1 to TRBJ2-7; a possible D gene is TRBD1 (5 bases). V was shortened by 4 bases and J by 2 bases, with 18 bases between the two germline ends. The germline CDR1 and CDR2 sequences are MNHNS and SASEGT. This CDR3 contains 16 residues. The CDR3 DNA sequence: TGTGCCAGCAGTGTTACAGGCATGGTTAGCCCCTACGAGCAGTACTTC. This encodes CASSVTGMVSPYEQYF.

V gene TRBV19 combines with J gene TRBJ2-1; TRBD2 agrees at 12 bases. The V gene end was trimmed by 11 bases and the J gene end by 9 bases; junction bases not matched to a gene: 8. The length of the CDR3 is 13 residues. CDR1 and CDR2 from the germline V gene are LNHDA and SQIVND (reference sequence). This CDR3 reads CACQTSGGSEQFF. The CDR3 DNA is TGTGCCTGCCAGACTAGCGGGGGATCTGAGCAGTTCTTC.

The genes are TRBV19 and TRBJ2-3, with 7 bases fitting TRBD1. The germline V gene has CDR1 LNHDA and CDR2 SQIVND (reference sequence). The CDR3 length is 16 residues. V gave up 8 bases and J gave up 2 bases; unmatched junction bases: 13. CDR3 in amino acids: CASSTLRDRDTDTQYF. The CDR3 DNA sequence: TGTGCCAGTTCCACACTCCGGGACAGAGACACAGATACGCAGTATTTT.

The chain employs TRBV7-8 and TRBJ2-5; 8 bases line up with TRBD1. CDR3 length: 15 amino acids. V trimming: 6 bases; J trimming: 4 bases; junction bases outside the gene matches: 10. Germline V lookup: CDR1 SGHVS, CDR2 FQNEAQ. The CDR3 DNA reads as TGTGCCAGCAGTGTTCAGCCAGGGGGCGGAGAGACCCAGTACTTC. This gives the protein CASSVQPGGGETQYF.

V is TRBV11-2 and J is TRBJ1-2; the D gene is possibly TRBD1 (5 bases). The germline CDR1 and CDR2 sequences are SGHAT and FQNNGV. V gave up 5 bases and J gave up 2 bases, with 12 bases separating them. The CDR3 runs to 14 residues. The CDR3, as DNA: TGTGCCAGCAGCGTCGCGGGACTCAACTATGGCTACACCTTC. This encodes CASSVAGLNYGYTF.

This rearrangement joins TRBV6-5 to TRBJ1-2, with TRBD1 as a possible D gene (5 bases). Germline V gives CDR1 MNHEY, CDR2 SVGAGI. The CDR3 length is 14 residues. V lost 4 bases, J lost 8 bases, and 17 bases lay in between. The CDR3 loop is CASSFSGPTFGYTF. The CDR3 DNA is TGTGCCAGCAGTTTTTCAGGGCCCACTTTCGGCTACACCTTC.

This clone has more than one count but fewer than ten. The chain couples TRBV4-1 to TRBJ1-1, with D possibly TRBD1 on 6 matching bases. Trimming removed 4 bases at V and 11 bases at J, with 11 bases between. The CDR3 is 11 amino acids. Germline CDR1 is MGHRA and CDR2 is YSYEKL. CDR3 nucleotide sequence: TGCGCCAGCAGCCGAGGCGGGGGCGCTTTCTTT. It specifies CASSRGGGAFF.

The gene calls are TRBV4-1 and TRBJ2-1, with TRBD2 identical over 7 bases. CDR3 length equals 15 residues. J gave up 3 bases and V 2 bases, and 4 bases lay outside the gene matches. Germline CDR1 MGHRA, CDR2 YSYEKL. DNA of the CDR3: TGCGCCAGCAGCCAAAGGTCGGGAGGCTACAATGAGCAGTTCTTC. It yields the protein CASSQRSGGYNEQFF.

The rearrangement links TRBV11-3 to TRBJ2-3; D perhaps matches TRBD2 (6 bases). The V gene's germline CDR1 is SGHNT and CDR2 YENEEA. The V and J ends lost 5 bases and 0 bases respectively, with 12 bases between them. The CDR3 contains 15 residues. The CDR3 reads CASSRGTHSTDTQYF. The CDR3 bases are TGTGCCAGCAGCCGAGGGACTCACAGCACAGATACGCAGTATTTT. Looking up the rest from reference TRBV11-3 and TRBJ2-3 gives the full variable domain: EAGVVQSPRYKIIEKKQPVAFWCNPISGHNTLYWYLQNLGQGPELLIRYENEEAVDDSQLPKDRFSAERLKGVDSTLKIQPAELGDSAVYLCASSRGTHSTDTQYFGPGTRLTVL.

V and J are TRBV6-2 or TRBV6-3 and TRBJ1-1; D gene ambiguous. The CDR3 sequence is 13 residues long. Between the trimmed V and J ends, which lost 4 bases and 7 bases, there was a span of 13 bases. CDR1 MNHEY and CDR2 SVGEGT come from the germline V gene. The CDR3 loop reads CASSFQAGSEAFF. CDR3 bases: TGTGCCAGCAGTTTTCAGGCGGGGAGTGAAGCTTTCTTT.

The genes are TRBV9 and TRBJ2-1, with D tentatively TRBD2 (6 bases). Trimming stripped 0 bases from V and 0 bases from J, with 10 bases between. This CDR3 is 16 amino acids long. Germline loops: CDR1 SGDLS, CDR2 YYNGEE. CDR3 residues: CASSVDVTSSYNEQFF. CDR3 DNA: TGTGCCAGCAGCGTAGACGTGACTAGCTCCTACAATGAGCAGTTCTTC.

This clone has a single count. The J gene is TRBJ1-2, the V gene TRBV9; 8 nucleotides line up with TRBD1. Germline V gene lookup returns CDR1 SGDLS and CDR2 YYNGEE. V dropped 0 bases and J dropped 4; count of bases not matched to a gene: 5. The CDR3 loop spans 15 amino acids. Here the CDR3 reads CASSVAGTGSYGYTF. The CDR3 DNA follows: TGTGCCAGCAGCGTAGCCGGGACAGGTTCCTATGGCTACACCTTC.

The CDR3 nucleotides are TGTGCCTGGAGTAAAAAGGGACTAGCGTACAATGAGCAGTTCTTC. Translating it yields CAWSKKGLAYNEQFF. This chain links TRBV30 with TRBJ2-1; 10 bases map to TRBD2. This CDR3 spans 15 amino acids. The V segment lost 2 bases and the J segment 4 bases; nucleotides outside the gene matches: 5. Germline V gene data show CDR1 as GTSNPN and CDR2 as SVGIG (reference sequence).

This chain links TRBV30 with TRBJ1-1, with 7 positions matching TRBD1. Trimming took 4 bases from V and 5 from J; bases not matched to a gene: 4. Germline loops: CDR1 GTSNPN, CDR2 SVGIG (reference sequence). The CDR3 has 12 amino acids. The CDR3 DNA reads TGTGCCTGGACCCCAGGGGGAACTGAAGCTTTCTTT. Protein: CAWTPGGTEAFF.